Described below is a single TCR beta chain sequence and its context. The antigen is not known. The data were taken from a study of cytomegalovirus exposure and HLA in healthy donors. Whole-study findings and limits: There were over 150 TCR beta chains listed as cytomegalovirus-associated.

Germline V gene data show CDR1 as SGHAT and CDR2 as FQNNGV. The CDR3 covers 16 residues. With 0 bases clipped from V and 7 bases from J, the junction kept 6 bases outside the gene matches. Assay: immunoSEQ multiplex PCR; the TCRdb copy retains only in-frame clones and omits some. The data contain 85,000 to 120,000 clones, about 87% of them singletons. This TCR came from a woman aged 18-35 years in good health and CMV-seropositive. The sequenced sample consisted of PBMCs. The rearrangement links TRBV11-2 to TRBJ2-1, with 10 bases fitting TRBD1. The CDR3 region has the DNA TGTGCCAGCAGCTTAGAGTTCGGGACAGGGGATAATGAGCAGTTCTTC. Translating gives CASSLEFGTGDNEQFF.